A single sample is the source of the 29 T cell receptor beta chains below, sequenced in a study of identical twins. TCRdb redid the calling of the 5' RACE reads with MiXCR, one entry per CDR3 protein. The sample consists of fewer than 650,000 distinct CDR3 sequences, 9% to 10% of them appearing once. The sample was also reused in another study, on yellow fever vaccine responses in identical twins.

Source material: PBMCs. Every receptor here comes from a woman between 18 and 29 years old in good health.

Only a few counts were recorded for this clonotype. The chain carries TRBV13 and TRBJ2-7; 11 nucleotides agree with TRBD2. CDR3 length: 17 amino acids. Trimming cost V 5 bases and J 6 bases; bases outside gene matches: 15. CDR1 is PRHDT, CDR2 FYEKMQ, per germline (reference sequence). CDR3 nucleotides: TGTGCCAGCAGCCCAAGATACCTGACTAGCGGGACTGGCGAGCAGTACTTC. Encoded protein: CASSPRYLTSGTGEQYF.

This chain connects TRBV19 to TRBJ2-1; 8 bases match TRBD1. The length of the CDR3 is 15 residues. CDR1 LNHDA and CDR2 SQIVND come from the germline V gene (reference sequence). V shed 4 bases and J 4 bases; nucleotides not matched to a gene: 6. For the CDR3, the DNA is TGTGCCAGTAGTAAAGGACAGGGACGATACAATGAGCAGTTCTTC. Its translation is CASSKGQGRYNEQFF.

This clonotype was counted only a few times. CDR3 sequence reads: CSARTGDQPQHF. For the CDR3, the DNA is TGCAGTGCAAGGACAGGGGATCAGCCCCAGCATTTT. The chain carries TRBV20-1 and TRBJ1-5; 9 bases agree with TRBD1. The trim removed 6 bases at V and 5 bases at J, leaving 2 bases unmatched. This CDR3 has 12 amino acids. Germline V CDR1 and CDR2: DFQATT, SNEGSKA (reference sequence).

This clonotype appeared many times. In DNA, the CDR3 is TGTGCCAGCAGCCTCCCGGAGGAGGGGGAAGGCTACACCTTC. Its protein product is CASSLPEEGEGYTF. The chain combines TRBV11-2 with TRBJ1-2, with D perhaps matching TRBD1 (6 bases). The germline V and J ends were trimmed by 5 bases and 8 bases, with 18 bases remaining between them. This CDR3 comprises 14 residues. Per the germline V gene, CDR1 is SGHAT and CDR2 is FQNNGV. The entire variable domain, with the rest obtained from reference TRBV11-2 and TRBJ1-2, is as follows: EAGVAQSPRYKIIEKRQSVAFWCNPISGHATLYWYQQILGQGPKLLIQFQNNGVVDDSQLPKDRFSAERLKGVDSTLKIQPAKLEDSAVYLCASSLPEEGEGYTFGSGTRLTVV.

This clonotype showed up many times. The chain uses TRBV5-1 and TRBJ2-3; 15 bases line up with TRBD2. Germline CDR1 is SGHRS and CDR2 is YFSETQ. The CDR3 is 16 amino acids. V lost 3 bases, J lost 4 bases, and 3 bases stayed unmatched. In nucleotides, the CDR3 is TGCGCCAGCAGCTCGGGACTAGCGGGGGGCGCAGATACGCAGTATTTT. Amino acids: CASSSGLAGGADTQYF.

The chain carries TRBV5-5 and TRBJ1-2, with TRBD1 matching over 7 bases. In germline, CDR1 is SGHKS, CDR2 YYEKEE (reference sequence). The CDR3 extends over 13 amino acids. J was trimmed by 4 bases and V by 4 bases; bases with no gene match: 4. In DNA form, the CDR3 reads TGTGCCAGCAGCGGGACAGACTTCTATGGCTACACCTTC. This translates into CASSGTDFYGYTF.

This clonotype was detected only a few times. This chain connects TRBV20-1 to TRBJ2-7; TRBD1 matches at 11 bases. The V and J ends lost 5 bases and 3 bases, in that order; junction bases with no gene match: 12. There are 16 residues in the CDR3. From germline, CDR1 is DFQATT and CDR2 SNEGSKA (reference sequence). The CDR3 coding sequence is TGCAGTGCTCTACGGGACAGGGGGGTAGTTTACTACGAGCAGTACTTC. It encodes CSALRDRGVVYYEQYF.

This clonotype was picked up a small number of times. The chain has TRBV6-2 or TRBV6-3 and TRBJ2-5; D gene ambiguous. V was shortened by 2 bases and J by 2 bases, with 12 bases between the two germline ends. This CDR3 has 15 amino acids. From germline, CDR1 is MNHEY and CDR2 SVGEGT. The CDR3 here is CASSYRPPLQETQYF. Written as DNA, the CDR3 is TGTGCCAGCAGTTACCGTCCGCCCCTACAAGAGACCCAGTACTTC.

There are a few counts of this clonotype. The DNA of the CDR3 is TGTGCCAGCAGGAAGGGACAGGACAAGTTCTTC. Protein: CASRKGQDKFF. The genes are TRBV2 and TRBJ2-1; 8 positions match TRBD1. There are 11 residues in the CDR3. Losses at the gene ends were 6 bases for V and 14 bases for J; bases not matched to a gene: 6. Germline V gene data show CDR1 as SNHLY and CDR2 as FYNNEI.

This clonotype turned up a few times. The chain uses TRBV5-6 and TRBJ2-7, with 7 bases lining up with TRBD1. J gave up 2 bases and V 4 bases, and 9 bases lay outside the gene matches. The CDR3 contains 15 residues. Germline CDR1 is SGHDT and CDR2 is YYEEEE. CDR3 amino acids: CASSHRQGVPYEQYF. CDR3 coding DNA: TGTGCCAGCAGCCATCGACAGGGTGTTCCCTACGAGCAGTACTTC. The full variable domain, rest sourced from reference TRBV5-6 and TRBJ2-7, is DAGVTQSPTHLIKTRGQQVTLRCSPKSGHDTVSWYQQALGQGPQFIFQYYEEEERQRGNFPDRFSGHQFPNYSSELNVNALLLGDSALYLCASSHRQGVPYEQYFGPGTRLTVT.

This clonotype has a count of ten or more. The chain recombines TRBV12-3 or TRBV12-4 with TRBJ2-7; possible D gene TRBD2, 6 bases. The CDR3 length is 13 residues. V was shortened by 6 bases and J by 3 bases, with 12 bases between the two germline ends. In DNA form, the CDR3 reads TGTGCCAGCAGCATAGCGGAGAGCTACGAGCAGTACTTC. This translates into CASSIAESYEQYF.

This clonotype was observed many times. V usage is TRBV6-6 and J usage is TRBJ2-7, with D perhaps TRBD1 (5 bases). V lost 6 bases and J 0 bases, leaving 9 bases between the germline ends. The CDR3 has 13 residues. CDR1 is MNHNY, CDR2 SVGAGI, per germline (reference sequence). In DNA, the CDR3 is TGTGCCAGCAGGTCGGACAACTCCTACGAGCAGTACTTC. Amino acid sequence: CASRSDNSYEQYF.

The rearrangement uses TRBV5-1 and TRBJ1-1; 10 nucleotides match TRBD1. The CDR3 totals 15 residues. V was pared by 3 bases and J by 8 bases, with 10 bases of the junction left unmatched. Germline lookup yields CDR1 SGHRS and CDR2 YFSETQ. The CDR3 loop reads CASSSTPGQGPEAFF. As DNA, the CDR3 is TGCGCCAGCAGCTCAACACCGGGACAGGGGCCAGAAGCTTTCTTT. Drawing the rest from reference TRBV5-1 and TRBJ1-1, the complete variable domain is KAGVTQTPRYLIKTRGQQVTLSCSPISGHRSVSWYQQTPGQGLQFLFEYFSETQRNKGNFPGRFSGRQFSNSRSEMNVSTLELGDSALYLCASSSTPGQGPEAFFGQGTRLTVV.

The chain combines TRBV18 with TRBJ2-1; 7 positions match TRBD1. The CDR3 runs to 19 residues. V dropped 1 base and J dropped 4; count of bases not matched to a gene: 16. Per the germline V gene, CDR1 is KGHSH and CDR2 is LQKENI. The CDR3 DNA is TGTGCCAGCTCACCACTGACTCGAGGGGCCAGGGGGTTATACAATGAGCAGTTCTTC. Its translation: CASSPLTRGARGLYNEQFF.

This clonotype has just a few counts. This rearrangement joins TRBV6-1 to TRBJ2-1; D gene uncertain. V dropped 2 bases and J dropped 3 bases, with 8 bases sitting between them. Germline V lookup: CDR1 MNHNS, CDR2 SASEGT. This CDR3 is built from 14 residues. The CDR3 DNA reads TGTGCCAGCAGTGAACTGAGGTTCTACAATGAGCAGTTCTTC. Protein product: CASSELRFYNEQFF.

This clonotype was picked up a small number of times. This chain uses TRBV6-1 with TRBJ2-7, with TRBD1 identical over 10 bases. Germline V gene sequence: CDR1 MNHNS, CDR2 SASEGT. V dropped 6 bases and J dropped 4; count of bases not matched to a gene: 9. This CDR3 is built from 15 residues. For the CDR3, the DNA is TGTGCCAGCAGCACCAAGACAGGGGGCGCGTACGAGCAGTACTTC. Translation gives CASSTKTGGAYEQYF.

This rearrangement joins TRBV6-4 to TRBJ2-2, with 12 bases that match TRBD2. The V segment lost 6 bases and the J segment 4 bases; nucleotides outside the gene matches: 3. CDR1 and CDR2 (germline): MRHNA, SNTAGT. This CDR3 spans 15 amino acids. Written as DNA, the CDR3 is TGTGCCAGCAGAGAACTAGCGGGAGGCACCGGGGAGCTGTTTTTT. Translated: CASRELAGGTGELFF.

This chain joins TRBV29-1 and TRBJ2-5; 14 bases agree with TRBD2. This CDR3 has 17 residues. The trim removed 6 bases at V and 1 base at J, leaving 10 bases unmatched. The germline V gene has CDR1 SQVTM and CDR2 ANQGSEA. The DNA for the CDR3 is TGCAGCGTCGATGGGACTAGCGGGGGCGAACCCCAAGAGACCCAGTACTTC. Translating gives CSVDGTSGGEPQETQYF. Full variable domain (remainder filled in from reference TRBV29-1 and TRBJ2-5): SAVISQKPSRDICQRGTSLTIQCQVDSQVTMMFWYRQQPGQSLTLIATANQGSEATYESGFVIDKFPISRPNLTFSTLTVSNMSPEDSSIYLCSVDGTSGGEPQETQYFGPGTRLLVL.

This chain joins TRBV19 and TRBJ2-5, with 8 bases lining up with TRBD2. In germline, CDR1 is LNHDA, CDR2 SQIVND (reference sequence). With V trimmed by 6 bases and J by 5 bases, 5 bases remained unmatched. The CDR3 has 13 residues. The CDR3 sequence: CASSGRAVETQYF. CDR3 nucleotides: TGTGCCAGTAGCGGGAGGGCCGTGGAGACCCAGTACTTC. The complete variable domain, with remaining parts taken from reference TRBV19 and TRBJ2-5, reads DGGITQSPKYLFRKEGQNVTLSCEQNLNHDAMYWYRQDPGQGLRLIYYSQIVNDFQKGDIAEGYSVSREKKESFPLTVTSAQKNPTAFYLCASSGRAVETQYFGPGTRLLVL.

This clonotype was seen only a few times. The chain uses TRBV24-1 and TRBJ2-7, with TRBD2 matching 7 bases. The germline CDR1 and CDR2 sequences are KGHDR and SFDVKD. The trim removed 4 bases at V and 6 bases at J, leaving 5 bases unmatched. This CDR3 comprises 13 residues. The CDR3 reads CATSDPGRSEQYF. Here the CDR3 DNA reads TGTGCCACCAGTGACCCCGGGAGGAGCGAGCAGTACTTC.

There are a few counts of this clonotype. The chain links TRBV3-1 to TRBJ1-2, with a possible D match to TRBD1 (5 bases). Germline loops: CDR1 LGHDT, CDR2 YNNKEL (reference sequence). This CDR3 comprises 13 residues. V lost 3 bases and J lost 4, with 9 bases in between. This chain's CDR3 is CASSQRQGYGYTF. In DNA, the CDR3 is TGTGCCAGCAGCCAGCGTCAGGGCTATGGCTACACCTTC.

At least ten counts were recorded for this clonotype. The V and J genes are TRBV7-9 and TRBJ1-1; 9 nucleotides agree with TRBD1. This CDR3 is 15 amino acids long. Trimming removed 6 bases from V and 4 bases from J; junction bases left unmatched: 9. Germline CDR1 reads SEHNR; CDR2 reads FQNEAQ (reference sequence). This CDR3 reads CASRATGTGSTEAFF. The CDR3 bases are TGTGCCAGCAGAGCTACCGGGACAGGGAGCACTGAAGCTTTCTTT.

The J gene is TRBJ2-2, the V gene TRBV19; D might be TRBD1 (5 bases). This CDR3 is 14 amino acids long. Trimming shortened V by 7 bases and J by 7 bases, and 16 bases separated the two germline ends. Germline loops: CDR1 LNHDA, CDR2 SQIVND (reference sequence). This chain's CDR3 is CASTEQGFSGELFF. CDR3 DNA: TGTGCCAGTACGGAGCAGGGATTCAGCGGGGAGCTGTTTTTT. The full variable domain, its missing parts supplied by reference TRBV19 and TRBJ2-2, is DGGITQSPKYLFRKEGQNVTLSCEQNLNHDAMYWYRQDPGQGLRLIYYSQIVNDFQKGDIAEGYSVSREKKESFPLTVTSAQKNPTAFYLCASTEQGFSGELFFGEGSRLTVL.

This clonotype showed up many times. The CDR3 region is CASSFYSNQPQHF. CDR3 in DNA: TGTGCCAGCAGTTTTTATAGCAATCAGCCCCAGCATTTT. This chain connects TRBV27 to TRBJ1-5; no clear D gene. Deletions cut 3 bases from V and 0 bases from J, with 3 bases between. The CDR3 spans 13 residues. The V gene's germline CDR1 is MNHEY and CDR2 SMNVEV (reference sequence).

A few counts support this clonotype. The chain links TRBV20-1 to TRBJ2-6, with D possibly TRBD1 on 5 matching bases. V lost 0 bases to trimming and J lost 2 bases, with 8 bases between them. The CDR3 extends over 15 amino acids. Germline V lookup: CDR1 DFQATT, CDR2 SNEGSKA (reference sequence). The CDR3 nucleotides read TGCAGTGCTAGAGATGTAGGGGCTGGGGCCAACGTCCTGACTTTC. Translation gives CSARDVGAGANVLTF.

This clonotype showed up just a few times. CDR3 sequence: CASSAGDRSLNTEAFF. CDR3 sequence (DNA): TGTGCCAGCAGCGCAGGGGACCGGTCCTTGAACACTGAAGCTTTCTTT. V gene TRBV7-6 combines with J gene TRBJ1-1; TRBD1 is a possible D gene (6 bases). The CDR3 has 16 amino acids. Germline CDR1 SGHVS, CDR2 FNYEAQ. Deletions cut 5 bases from V and 0 bases from J, with 16 bases between.

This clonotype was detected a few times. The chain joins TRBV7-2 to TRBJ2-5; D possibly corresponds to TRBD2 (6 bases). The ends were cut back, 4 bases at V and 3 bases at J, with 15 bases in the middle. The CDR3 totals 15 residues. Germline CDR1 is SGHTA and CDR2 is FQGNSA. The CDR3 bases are TGTGCCAGCAGCTGGGGGGTTTTTGGAAAAGAGACCCAGTACTTC. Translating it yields CASSWGVFGKETQYF.

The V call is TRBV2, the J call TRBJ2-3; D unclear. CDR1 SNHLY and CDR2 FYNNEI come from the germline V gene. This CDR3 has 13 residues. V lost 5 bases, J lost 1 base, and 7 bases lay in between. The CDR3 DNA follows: TGTGCCAGCAGTCGATTGGGCACAGATACGCAGTATTTT. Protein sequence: CASSRLGTDTQYF.

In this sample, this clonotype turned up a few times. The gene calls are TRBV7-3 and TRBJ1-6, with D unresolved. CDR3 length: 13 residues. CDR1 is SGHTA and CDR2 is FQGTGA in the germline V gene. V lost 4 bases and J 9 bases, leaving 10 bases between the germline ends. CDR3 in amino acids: CASSSVSGSPLHF. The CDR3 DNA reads TGTGCCAGCAGCTCCGTCAGCGGTTCACCCCTCCACTTT.